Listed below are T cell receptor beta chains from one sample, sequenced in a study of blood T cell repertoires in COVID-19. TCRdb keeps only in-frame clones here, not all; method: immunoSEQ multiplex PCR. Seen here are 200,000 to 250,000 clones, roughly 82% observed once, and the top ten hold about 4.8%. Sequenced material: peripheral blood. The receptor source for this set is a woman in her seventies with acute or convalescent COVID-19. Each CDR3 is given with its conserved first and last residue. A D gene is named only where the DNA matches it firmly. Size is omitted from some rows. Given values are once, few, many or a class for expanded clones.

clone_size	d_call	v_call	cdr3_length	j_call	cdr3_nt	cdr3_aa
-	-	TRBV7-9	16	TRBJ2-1	TGTGCCAGCAGCTTAGTTGGAGTGATCTCCTACAATGAGCAGTTCTTC	CASSLVGVISYNEQFF
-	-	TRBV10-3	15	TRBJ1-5	TGTGCCATCCGGGAGAGCGGATATAGCAATCAGCCCCAGCATTTT	CAIRESGYSNQPQHF
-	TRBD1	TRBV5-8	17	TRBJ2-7	TGTGCCAGCAGCAGCATCCAACCCCGGGACAGTCCCTACGAGCAGTACTTC	CASSSIQPRDSPYEQYF
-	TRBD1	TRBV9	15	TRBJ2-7	TGTGCCAGCAGCCCCCAGACAGGGGGCAGGTACGAGCAGTACTTC	CASSPQTGGRYEQYF
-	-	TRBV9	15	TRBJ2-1	TGTGCCAGCAGCCAACAACAGGACCCCTACAATGAGCAGTTCTTC	CASSQQQDPYNEQFF
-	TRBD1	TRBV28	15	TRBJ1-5	TGTGCCAGCAGCCCTGACAGGGGTAACAATCAGCCCCAGCATTTT	CASSPDRGNNQPQHF
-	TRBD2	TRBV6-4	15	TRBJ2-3	TGTGCCAGCAGACCACTAGCGGGGGGCACAGATACGCAGTATTTT	CASRPLAGGTDTQYF
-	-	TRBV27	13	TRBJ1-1	TGTGCCAGCAGTCTCCGGGGGTACACTGAAGCTTTCTTT	CASSLRGYTEAFF
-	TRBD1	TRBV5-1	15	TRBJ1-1	TGCGCCAGCAGTTTCGGACAGGGCGGGATCACTGAAGCTTTCTTT	CASSFGQGGITEAFF
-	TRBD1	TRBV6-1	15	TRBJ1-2	TGTGCCAGCAGTGAGCCGGACAGGGCTAACTATGGCTACACCTTC	CASSEPDRANYGYTF
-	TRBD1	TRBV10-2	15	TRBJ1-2	TGCGCCAGCAGTGAGTCGACAGGGATTCAATATGGCTACACCTTC	CASSESTGIQYGYTF
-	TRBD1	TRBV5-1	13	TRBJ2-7	TGCGCCAGCAGCTTAAACAGGGGCTACGAGCAGTACTTC	CASSLNRGYEQYF
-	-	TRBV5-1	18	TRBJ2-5	TGCGCCAGCAGTATACCCTTGGGCAGGGGACCTTATCAAGAGACCCAGTACTTC	CASSIPLGRGPYQETQYF
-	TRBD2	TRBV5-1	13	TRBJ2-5	TGCGCCAGCAGCTTGGATAGCGGGGGGACCCAGTACTTC	CASSLDSGGTQYF
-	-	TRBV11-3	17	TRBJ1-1	TGTGCCAGCAGCTTAGATCATCCGACACCCTGGAACACTGAAGCTTTCTTT	CASSLDHPTPWNTEAFF
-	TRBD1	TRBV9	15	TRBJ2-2	TGTGCCAGCAGATCGGGACAGGGGGCAGCCGGGGAGCTGTTTTTT	CASRSGQGAAGELFF
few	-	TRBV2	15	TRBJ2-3	TGTGCCAGCAGTTCTGGGCGGGCCCCCACGGGTACGCAGTATTTT	CASSSGRAPTGTQYF
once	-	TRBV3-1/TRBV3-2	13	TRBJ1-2	TGTGCCAGCAGCCAAGCGACAGACTATGGCTACACCTTC	CASSQATDYGYTF
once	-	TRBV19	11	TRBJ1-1	TGTGCCAGTAGTATAGGCACCGGGAATTTCTTT	CASSIGTGNFF
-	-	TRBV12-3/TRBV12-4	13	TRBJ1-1	TGTGCCAGCAGAGTACAGGGGAACACTGAAGCTTTCTTT	CASRVQGNTEAFF
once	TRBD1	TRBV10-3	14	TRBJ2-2	TGTGCCATCAGCCCGGACAGGGACACCGGGGAGCTGTTTTTT	CAISPDRDTGELFF
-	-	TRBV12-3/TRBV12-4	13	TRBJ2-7	TGTGCCAGCAGTTTAAGTATTCGGTACGAGCAGTACTTC	CASSLSIRYEQYF
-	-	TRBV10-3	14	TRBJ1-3	TGTGCCGTGGCCGCGGGGGCAGAAGGAAACACCATATATTTT	CAVAAGAEGNTIYF
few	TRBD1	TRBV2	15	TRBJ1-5	TGTGCCAGCAGCCAACAGGGGGCTGTAGGTCAGCCCCAGCATTTT	CASSQQGAVGQPQHF
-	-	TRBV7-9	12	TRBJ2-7	TGTGCCAGCAGCCTACGGACTGGCGAGCAGTACTTC	CASSLRTGEQYF
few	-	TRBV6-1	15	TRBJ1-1	TGTGCCAGCAGTGAAGTGATCGGTTCTGGAGCTGAAGCTTTCTTT	CASSEVIGSGAEAFF
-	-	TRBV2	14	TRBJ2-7	TGTGCCAGCAGTGAAGGTAGCAGGGTCTACGAGCAGTACTTC	CASSEGSRVYEQYF
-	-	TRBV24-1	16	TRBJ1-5	TGTGCCACCAGTGAAACCACAGGTTATAGCAATCAGCCCCAGCATTTT	CATSETTGYSNQPQHF
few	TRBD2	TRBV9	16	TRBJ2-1	TGTGCCAGCAGCCCAAGCGGGGGGGCTTTCTACAATGAGCAGTTCTTC	CASSPSGGAFYNEQFF
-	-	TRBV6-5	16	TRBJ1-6	TGTGCCAGCAGTTACTCGATAACAGGGTTTCATTCACCCCTCCACTTT	CASSYSITGFHSPLHF
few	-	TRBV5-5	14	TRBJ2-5	TGTGCCAGCAGCTTGGCTATGAGCACCGGGACCCAGTACTTC	CASSLAMSTGTQYF
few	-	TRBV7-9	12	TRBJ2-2	TGTGCCAGCAGCTTAAATAACGGGGAGCTGTTTTTT	CASSLNNGELFF
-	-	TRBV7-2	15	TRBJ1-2	TGTGCCAGCAGCTCACAGGGAGTTGTACCCTATGGCTACACCTTC	CASSSQGVVPYGYTF
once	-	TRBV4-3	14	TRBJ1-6	TGCGCCAGCCGACCGACTAGGGATAATTCACCCCTCCACTTT	CASRPTRDNSPLHF
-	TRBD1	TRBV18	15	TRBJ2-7	TGTGCCAGCTCACCGCGGACAGGCGCCTCCTACGAGCAGTACTTC	CASSPRTGASYEQYF
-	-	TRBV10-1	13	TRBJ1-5	TGCGCCAGCAGTGAGTCAATACCGGGGCCCCAGCATTTT	CASSESIPGPQHF
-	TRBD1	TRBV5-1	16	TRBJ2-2	TGCGCCTGCAGCTGGGGACAGGGGGCGGATACCGGGGAGCTGTTTTTT	CACSWGQGADTGELFF
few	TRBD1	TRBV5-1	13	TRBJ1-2	TGCGCCAGCAGCGACGGGACAGGGTTCGGCTACACCTTC	CASSDGTGFGYTF
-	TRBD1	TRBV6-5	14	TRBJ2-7	TGTGCCAGCAGTACGGGACAGAGCTCCTACGAGCAGTACTTC	CASSTGQSSYEQYF